One sample yielded the 23 T cell receptor beta chains listed below, sequenced in a study of blood T cell repertoires in COVID-19. Assay used: immunoSEQ multiplex PCR; TCRdb lists only in-frame clones, some missing. The sample carries about 430,000 clones, about 88% recorded once. Sequences were obtained from PBMCs or T cells enriched from blood (not recorded which). The origin of the receptors is a woman in her late teens or twenties who had been exposed to COVID-19.

CDR3 nucleotide sequence: TGCGCCAGCAGCCATCTCTACAGGGGAACCAAAAACATTCAGTACTTC. Its protein product is CASSHLYRGTKNIQYF. The chain employs TRBV4-1 and TRBJ2-4; TRBD1 aligns across 7 bases. In germline, CDR1 is MGHRA, CDR2 YSYEKL. The CDR3 length is 16 residues. The junction had 7 bases not matched to a gene; V was cut back by 3 bases and J by 2 bases.

The chain carries TRBV7-2 and TRBJ2-1; D possibly corresponds to TRBD2 (5 bases). With 6 bases removed from V and 5 bases from J, the gap between germline ends came to 14 bases. The CDR3 length is 14 residues. Germline V gene sequence: CDR1 SGHTA, CDR2 FQGNSA. The CDR3 region has the DNA TGTGCCAGCAGATCCGGGATGGAGAACAATGAGCAGTTCTTC. Protein: CASRSGMENNEQFF.

This clone has just a few counts. The chain carries TRBV28 and TRBJ1-4; possible D gene TRBD1, 5 bases. Looked up from germline, CDR1 is MDHEN and CDR2 is SYDVKM. The CDR3 extends over 15 amino acids. Deletions cut 4 bases from V and 7 bases from J, with 16 bases between. The CDR3 spells CASSSPGGGSEKLFF. The CDR3 region has the DNA TGTGCCAGCAGTTCCCCCGGCGGGGGTAGTGAAAAACTGTTTTTT.

CDR3 nucleotide sequence: TGTGCCAGCAGTTTAGGACAGAAGCATCAGCCCCAGCATTTT. Translated: CASSLGQKHQPQHF. The rearrangement uses TRBV28 and TRBJ1-5, with D perhaps matching TRBD1 (6 bases). The CDR3 contains 14 residues. The germline V gene has CDR1 MDHEN and CDR2 SYDVKM. V lost 2 bases and J 5 bases, leaving 10 bases between the germline ends.

This clone has just one count. CDR3 bases: TGTGCCAGCAGTTTCGCCCCAGGGGGCAATCAGCCCCAGCATTTT. Protein product: CASSFAPGGNQPQHF. V usage is TRBV28 and J usage is TRBJ1-5, with a possible D match to TRBD1 (6 bases). Per the germline V gene, CDR1 is MDHEN and CDR2 is SYDVKM. This CDR3 is built from 15 residues. Trimming took off 3 bases at V and 2 bases at J, with 11 bases between the two ends.

A note on this clone: One end of the junction fails to match germline, which may point to a read error. This chain uses TRBV12-3 or TRBV12-4 with TRBJ1-2; maybe TRBD1 (5 bases). The CDR3 sequence is 12 residues long. The CDR3 here is CASTAGNTGYAF. The CDR3 coding sequence is TGTGCCAGCACGGCAGGGAATACGGGCTACGCCTTC.

V and J are TRBV4-2 and TRBJ2-1; 8 bases agree with TRBD2. This CDR3 has 16 amino acids. In germline, CDR1 is LGHNA, CDR2 YNFKEQ. The J segment lost 8 bases and the V segment lost 1 base, leaving 10 bases of the junction unmatched. As DNA, the CDR3 is TGTGCCAGCAGCCAAGTGTTCGGGGGGGGTAACTATGAGCAGTTCTTC. Its translation: CASSQVFGGGNYEQFF.

This chain joins TRBV30 and TRBJ1-6; 9 bases match TRBD1. Looked up from germline, CDR1 is GTSNPN and CDR2 is SVGIG (reference sequence). The CDR3 is made up of 14 amino acids. V gave up 3 bases and J gave up 8 bases; unmatched junction bases: 5. The CDR3 spells CAWRGTGLYSPLHF. The CDR3 DNA follows: TGTGCCTGGAGGGGGACAGGGCTTTATTCACCCCTCCACTTT. The full variable domain, its missing parts supplied by reference TRBV30 and TRBJ1-6, is SQTIHQWPATLVQPVGSPLSLECTVEGTSNPNLYWYRQAAGRGLQLLFYSVGIGQISSEVPQNLSASRPQDRQFILSSKKLLLSDSGFYLCAWRGTGLYSPLHFGNGTRLTVT.

V gene TRBV7-9 combines with J gene TRBJ1-1; D gene ambiguous. With 0 bases removed from V and 0 bases from J, the gap between germline ends came to 11 bases. The CDR3 extends over 16 amino acids. In germline, CDR1 is SEHNR, CDR2 FQNEAQ (reference sequence). CDR3 nucleotides: TGTGCCAGCAGCTTAGCCCCGGAGAGTGTGAACACTGAAGCTTTCTTT. The encoded protein is CASSLAPESVNTEAFF.

This rearrangement joins TRBV11-2 to TRBJ2-7; D is perhaps TRBD1 (6 bases). Germline lookup yields CDR1 SGHAT and CDR2 FQNNGV. The CDR3 contains 16 residues. The V gene lost 1 base and the J gene lost 3 bases, with 16 bases spanning the gap. The CDR3 here is CASSLGLGQRNYEQYF. CDR3 nucleotide sequence: TGTGCCAGCAGCTTAGGCCTTGGACAGAGGAACTACGAGCAGTACTTC.

This chain links TRBV5-4 with TRBJ1-3; 8 bases align to TRBD1. CDR1 is SGHNT, CDR2 YYREEE, per germline (reference sequence). V trimming: 4 bases; J trimming: 3 bases; junction bases outside the gene matches: 3. The CDR3 extends over 14 amino acids. The CDR3 loop reads CASSRTGLGNTIYF. The CDR3 nucleotides read TGTGCCAGCAGCAGGACAGGGCTTGGAAACACCATATATTTT.

This sequence joins TRBV23-1 and TRBJ2-6, with D possibly matching TRBD1 (6 bases). TRBV23-1 is treated as an ORF (open reading frame) with a function not yet certain. V was cut by 3 bases and J by 3 bases, with 15 bases left in between. The CDR3 runs 17 residues. In DNA, the CDR3 is TGCGCCAGCAGTCACCCGAACAGGGATTATGGGGCCAACGTCCTGACTTTC. It yields the protein CASSHPNRDYGANVLTF.

V and J are TRBV6-1 and TRBJ2-7; no clear D. The germline V gene has CDR1 MNHNS and CDR2 SASEGT. Trimming stripped 4 bases from V and 3 bases from J, with 16 bases between. CDR3 length: 15 amino acids. CDR3 nucleotide sequence: TGTGCCAGCAGTGTCCCAGGAAGCAGATTCTACGAGCAGTACTTC. This sequence encodes CASSVPGSRFYEQYF.

The rearrangement uses TRBV7-9 and TRBJ1-5; D ambiguous. Germline CDR1 is SEHNR and CDR2 is FQNEAQ (reference sequence). The CDR3 covers 13 residues. Trimming took off 5 bases at V and 5 bases at J, with 10 bases between the two ends. The CDR3 here is CASSPTSDQPQHF. CDR3 DNA sequence: TGTGCCAGCAGCCCAACAAGCGATCAGCCCCAGCATTTT.

The chain carries TRBV19 and TRBJ1-6; 8 bases agree with TRBD1. From germline, CDR1 is LNHDA and CDR2 SQIVND (reference sequence). The V gene end was trimmed by 3 bases and the J gene end by 9 bases; junction bases not matched to a gene: 10. CDR3 length: 16 residues. The CDR3 DNA sequence: TGTGCCAGTAGTATGATCCGGGGTGACAGGGGTTCACCCCTCCACTTT. It translates to CASSMIRGDRGSPLHF.

The V call is TRBV11-2, the J call TRBJ2-3; D perhaps matches TRBD1 (6 bases). Germline CDR1 reads SGHAT; CDR2 reads FQNNGV. Trimming removed 5 bases from V and 0 bases from J, with 15 bases in between. This CDR3 is built from 16 residues. In nucleotides, the CDR3 is TGTGCCAGCAGCCCAGTCAGGGGTCCTAGCACAGATACGCAGTATTTT. Translating gives CASSPVRGPSTDTQYF.

This clone was found once. The V call is TRBV7-9, the J call TRBJ1-1; 9 positions agree with TRBD1. V lost 5 bases, J lost 4 bases, and 8 bases stayed unmatched. The germline V gene has CDR1 SEHNR and CDR2 FQNEAQ (reference sequence). The CDR3 has 15 amino acids. CDR3 sequence: CASSPWTGEGTEAFF. DNA for the CDR3: TGTGCCAGCAGCCCCTGGACAGGGGAGGGCACTGAAGCTTTCTTT.

CDR3 sequence reads: CASSRYQMGQVASGANVLTF. The CDR3 coding sequence is TGTGCCAGCAGCCGATACCAGATGGGGCAGGTAGCCTCTGGGGCCAACGTCCTGACTTTC. This rearrangement joins TRBV3-1 (or the pseudogene TRBV3-2) to TRBJ2-6, with a possible D match to TRBD1 (5 bases). Germline V CDR1 and CDR2: LGHDT, YNNKEL (reference sequence). Trimming cost V 4 bases and J 0 bases, with 22 bases left between them. The CDR3 covers 20 residues.

The chain links TRBV2 to TRBJ2-2, with TRBD2 identical over 7 bases. Germline V gene sequence: CDR1 SNHLY, CDR2 FYNNEI. CDR3 length: 16 residues. J gave up 5 bases and V 4 bases, and 10 bases lay outside the gene matches. The CDR3 DNA reads as TGTGCCAGCAGTGCGGCTAGCGGAAGCCCTACCGGGGAGCTGTTTTTT. Translating it yields CASSAASGSPTGELFF.

This chain joins TRBV11-3 and TRBJ2-1; 7 nucleotides match TRBD1. CDR1 SGHNT and CDR2 YENEEA come from the germline V gene. V gave up 5 bases and J gave up 8 bases; unmatched junction bases: 3. The CDR3 spans 12 residues. The CDR3 nucleotides read TGTGCCAGCAGCCTGACAGGGCATGAGCAGTTCTTC. Residues: CASSLTGHEQFF.

This clone was seen just once. This chain uses TRBV7-6 with TRBJ2-1; D unresolved. This CDR3 comprises 14 residues. Trimming removed 3 bases from V and 5 bases from J, with 11 bases in between. CDR1 and CDR2 (germline): SGHVS, FNYEAQ. The CDR3 coding sequence is TGTGCCAGCAGCTTGCCGACCCGGGACAATGAGCAGTTCTTC. This gives the protein CASSLPTRDNEQFF.

This clone was recorded once. The rearrangement links TRBV2 to TRBJ2-7, with TRBD2 matching 8 bases. Germline V gives CDR1 SNHLY, CDR2 FYNNEI. V lost 2 bases to trimming and J lost 3 bases; unmatched junction nucleotides: 6. The CDR3 has 15 amino acids. This chain's CDR3 is CASSEPSGGGYEQYF. DNA of the CDR3: TGTGCCAGCAGTGAACCAAGCGGGGGAGGCTACGAGCAGTACTTC.

CDR3 loop: CASSQPPDRTLAKNIQYF. The DNA for the CDR3 is TGCGCCAGCAGCCAACCCCCTGACAGGACTTTAGCCAAAAACATTCAGTACTTC. The V gene is TRBV4-1, the J gene TRBJ2-4; TRBD1 is a possible D gene (6 bases). In germline, CDR1 is MGHRA, CDR2 YSYEKL. Trimming shortened V by 2 bases and J by 0 bases, and 17 bases separated the two germline ends. The CDR3 has 18 residues.